Each of the 21 T cell receptor beta chains below was sequenced from the same sample in a study of identical twins (dated by TCRdb to 2016 to 2017). The method behind the library was 5' RACE. Instrument used: Illumina HiSeq 2000. TCRdb cleaned the public reads at Q25 with fastp, built clones with MiXCR and kept in-frame beta chains. Identical CDR3 protein sequences are pooled into one entry, listed with their most common genes and DNA. The sample table holds roughly 690,000 distinct CDR3 sequences, of which less than 25% were seen once. In total, the top ten clones hold 4% to 4.5% of the sample. The sample was also reused in another study, on T cells expressing NK-cell markers.

Sequenced sample: PBMCs. The receptor set was obtained from a woman aged 18-29 years in good health.

This clonotype was counted many times. V and J are TRBV20-1 and TRBJ2-7, with D possibly TRBD2 on 6 matching bases. V was pared by 2 bases and J by 2 bases, with 16 bases between. Germline-derived CDR1 and CDR2 are DFQATT and SNEGSKA (reference sequence). This CDR3 region has 15 residues. CDR3 loop: CSARSRGMRPYEQYF. Written as DNA, the CDR3 is TGCAGTGCTAGAAGTCGGGGGATGAGGCCCTACGAGCAGTACTTC.

The chain is built from TRBV27 and TRBJ1-2; 7 nucleotides agree with TRBD1. V lost 5 bases and J lost 4; bases outside the gene matches: 10. Germline V gene sequence: CDR1 MNHEY, CDR2 SMNVEV (reference sequence). This CDR3 comprises 15 residues. As DNA, the CDR3 is TGTGCCAGCAGTATGGGGCAACAGGGGATCTATGGCTACACCTTC. It translates to CASSMGQQGIYGYTF.

The chain carries TRBV19 and TRBJ2-1; D is ambiguous. The V gene lost 5 bases and the J gene lost 5 bases, with 13 bases spanning the gap. Germline loops: CDR1 LNHDA, CDR2 SQIVND (reference sequence). This CDR3 has 14 amino acids. CDR3 sequence (DNA): TGTGCCAGTAGTTTCGGACGGATGAACAATGAGCAGTTCTTC. Protein: CASSFGRMNNEQFF.

This chain links TRBV5-1 with TRBJ2-7; 7 bases are shared with TRBD1. CDR1 and CDR2 (germline): SGHRS, YFSETQ. This CDR3 is 14 amino acids long. The V and J ends lost 2 bases and 4 bases, in that order; junction bases with no gene match: 6. CDR3: CASSFQTGLYEQYF. CDR3 nucleotide sequence: TGCGCCAGCAGCTTCCAGACAGGGCTATACGAGCAGTACTTC.

The chain carries TRBV7-2 and TRBJ1-1; D may be TRBD1 (6 bases). The CDR3 is 15 residues long. The V end lost 6 bases, the J end lost 4 bases, and 18 bases lay between the germline ends. Germline assignment: CDR1 SGHTA and CDR2 FQGNSA. CDR3: CASSPGQLIITEAFF. CDR3 in DNA: TGTGCCAGCAGTCCAGGACAGCTAATAATCACTGAAGCTTTCTTT.

The chain couples TRBV19 to TRBJ2-7; 8 positions match TRBD1. CDR3 length: 14 residues. With 5 bases clipped from V and 5 bases from J, the junction kept 8 bases outside the gene matches. Germline lookup yields CDR1 LNHDA and CDR2 SQIVND (reference sequence). CDR3 protein: CASSPRTGSNEQYF. In DNA, the CDR3 is TGTGCCAGTAGTCCGCGGACAGGGTCTAACGAGCAGTACTTC.

The rearrangement links TRBV20-1 to TRBJ2-5, with D perhaps TRBD1 or TRBD2 (6 bases each). Germline assignment: CDR1 DFQATT and CDR2 SNEGSKA (reference sequence). The V end lost 3 bases, the J end lost 2 bases, and 13 bases lay between the germline ends. The CDR3 totals 14 residues. In DNA form, the CDR3 reads TGCAGTGCTAGTAGGGGGGCCAGGCAAGAGACCCAGTACTTC. This sequence encodes CSASRGARQETQYF.

V and J are TRBV12-3 or TRBV12-4 and TRBJ2-1; TRBD1 might be the D (5 bases). The CDR3 is made up of 17 amino acids. Trimming pared 5 bases from V and 5 bases from J, leaving 22 bases between. In nucleotides, the CDR3 is TGTGCCAGCAGTCCTCTCCAGGGCGCGACTTTGGACAATGAGCAGTTCTTC. It codes for CASSPLQGATLDNEQFF.

This clonotype was seen ten or more times. J is TRBJ2-3 and V is TRBV7-2, with D possibly TRBD2 on 6 matching bases. V gave up 7 bases and J gave up 0 bases, with 14 bases separating them. This CDR3 is built from 15 residues. The germline gives CDR1 SGHTA, CDR2 FQGNSA. The CDR3 DNA reads as TGTGCCAGCAAAATGAGCGGGCAGAGCACAGATACGCAGTATTTT. This codes for CASKMSGQSTDTQYF.

This clonotype was counted between two and nine times. This chain links TRBV20-1 with TRBJ1-1; D remains unclear. V lost 0 bases, J lost 6 bases, and 14 bases lay in between. The germline V gene has CDR1 DFQATT and CDR2 SNEGSKA (reference sequence). The length of the CDR3 is 14 residues. The CDR3 sequence: CSARDTGFGAEAFF. In DNA form, the CDR3 reads TGCAGTGCTAGAGATACCGGGTTTGGCGCTGAAGCTTTCTTT.

This clonotype occurred a few times. V and J are TRBV5-1 and TRBJ2-4; possibly TRBD1 for D (6 bases). Trimming removed 2 bases at V and 0 bases at J, with 12 bases between. Germline CDR1 SGHRS, CDR2 YFSETQ. The CDR3 has 16 residues. The CDR3 loop reads CASSLGQPLAKNIQYF. CDR3 bases: TGCGCCAGCAGCTTAGGACAGCCACTAGCCAAAAACATTCAGTACTTC.

This clonotype was observed a handful of times. The chain links TRBV12-3 or TRBV12-4 to TRBJ1-6; D may be TRBD1 (6 bases). This CDR3 has 13 residues. V gave up 3 bases and J gave up 13 bases, with 13 bases separating them. This CDR3 reads CASSFSNREPLHF. The CDR3 nucleotides are TGTGCCAGCAGTTTCTCCAACAGGGAGCCCCTCCACTTT.

The gene calls are TRBV29-1 and TRBJ2-7; TRBD2 matches 7 bases. The CDR3 has 14 amino acids. CDR1 and CDR2 (germline): SQVTM, ANQGSEA. With 6 bases clipped from V and 0 bases from J, the junction kept 8 bases outside the gene matches. The CDR3 DNA sequence: TGCAGCGTAGTACTAGCGCAAAGCTCCTACGAGCAGTACTTC. It translates to CSVVLAQSSYEQYF.

The chain recombines TRBV7-2 with TRBJ2-1; D not resolved. Germline V gene data show CDR1 as SGHTA and CDR2 as FQGNSA. This CDR3 has 14 amino acids. Trimming took 0 bases from V and 4 from J, leaving 7 bases between them. This CDR3 is CASSLAPRYNEQFF. The CDR3 DNA is TGTGCCAGCAGCTTAGCTCCCAGGTACAATGAGCAGTTCTTC. Using reference TRBV7-2 and TRBJ2-1 for the parts outside the CDR3, the full variable domain is GAGVSQSPSNKVTEKGKDVELRCDPISGHTALYWYRQSLGQGLEFLIYFQGNSAPDKSGLPSDRFSAERTGGSVSTLTIQRTQQEDSAVYLCASSLAPRYNEQFFGPGTRLTVL.

This clonotype was found a few times. The V and J genes are TRBV9 and TRBJ2-7; D unresolved. This CDR3 has 14 amino acids. V shed 0 bases and J shed 1 base, with 8 bases lying between them. Per germline, CDR1 SGDLS and CDR2 YYNGEE. CDR3 sequence (DNA): TGTGCCAGCAGCGTAGCTAGTCAGTCCTACGAGCAGTACTTC. It yields the protein CASSVASQSYEQYF.

This clonotype was detected many times. The genes are TRBV3-1 and TRBJ2-3; no reliable D call. The CDR3 is made up of 13 amino acids. Germline CDR1 is LGHDT and CDR2 is YNNKEL (reference sequence). V was clipped by 0 bases and J by 11 bases, with 12 bases between them. CDR3 coding DNA: TGTGCCAGCAGCCAAGAAATAGGACGGGTGCAGTATTTT. Its protein product is CASSQEIGRVQYF.

This clonotype was detected ten times or more. This chain uses TRBV20-1 with TRBJ2-3; D not certain. There are 12 residues in the CDR3. V was clipped by 6 bases and J by 4 bases, with 11 bases between them. Germline V gene sequence: CDR1 DFQATT, CDR2 SNEGSKA (reference sequence). This chain's CDR3 is CSANYPADTQYF. CDR3 nucleotide sequence: TGCAGTGCCAACTATCCTGCAGATACGCAGTATTTT.

This clonotype was seen more than once but under ten times. The chain combines TRBV6-5 with TRBJ2-1; 9 nucleotides line up with TRBD2. Germline CDR1 and CDR2: MNHEY and SVGAGI. Trimming removed 6 bases from V and 8 bases from J; junction bases left unmatched: 8. This CDR3 is built from 14 residues. CDR3 bases: TGTGCCAGCAGGGACGGGACTAGCATCTATGAGCAGTTCTTC. Translation: CASRDGTSIYEQFF.

The chain couples TRBV11-2 to TRBJ2-1, with D perhaps TRBD2 (5 bases). Trimming shortened V by 1 base and J by 7 bases, and 14 bases separated the two germline ends. Germline CDR1 reads SGHAT; CDR2 reads FQNNGV. CDR3 length: 15 residues. Here the CDR3 DNA reads TGTGCCAGCAGCTTAGTACTACGGAGGTCTAATGAGCAGTTCTTC. Its protein is CASSLVLRRSNEQFF. Using reference TRBV11-2 and TRBJ2-1 for the parts outside the CDR3, the full variable domain is EAGVAQSPRYKIIEKRQSVAFWCNPISGHATLYWYQQILGQGPKLLIQFQNNGVVDDSQLPKDRFSAERLKGVDSTLKIQPAKLEDSAVYLCASSLVLRRSNEQFFGPGTRLTVL.

V gene TRBV20-1 combines with J gene TRBJ2-1, with a weak D call TRBD1 (6 bases). The CDR3 runs to 12 residues. The V gene's germline CDR1 is DFQATT and CDR2 SNEGSKA (reference sequence). The V end lost 7 bases, the J end lost 7 bases, and 14 bases lay between the germline ends. CDR3 loop: CSVGTSRNEQFF. CDR3 DNA: TGCAGTGTTGGGACATCTAGGAATGAGCAGTTCTTC.

The sample holds one count of this clonotype. The CDR3 reads CASSFSGPSSYNEQFF. CDR3 nucleotide sequence: TGTGCCAGTAGTTTTAGCGGCCCGAGCTCCTACAATGAGCAGTTCTTC. The rearrangement uses TRBV19 and TRBJ2-1; the D gene is possibly TRBD2 (6 bases). The CDR3 is made up of 16 amino acids. Trimming left V 5 bases short and J 0 bases short, with 14 bases between. CDR1 LNHDA and CDR2 SQIVND come from the germline V gene (reference sequence). Based on the CDR3 plus reference TRBV19 and TRBJ2-1, the full variable domain is DGGITQSPKYLFRKEGQNVTLSCEQNLNHDAMYWYRQDPGQGLRLIYYSQIVNDFQKGDIAEGYSVSREKKESFPLTVTSAQKNPTAFYLCASSFSGPSSYNEQFFGPGTRLTVL.